What follows describes a single T cell receptor (beta chain). This specimen comes from a study of blood T cell repertoires in COVID-19. Study overall: The analysed material was cDNA or gDNA that came from T cells, B-cell-depleted T cells, or PBMCs.

Sequencing used immunoSEQ multiplex PCR; TCRdb keeps in-frame clones, though not all of them. Of more than 250,000 clones detected, about four fifths appear once; the ten largest clones hold approximately 1.3%. Germline-derived CDR1 and CDR2 are LNHDA and SQIVND (reference sequence). This CDR3 is built from 14 residues. J was trimmed by 0 bases and V by 5 bases; bases with no gene match: 4. The V call is TRBV19, the J call TRBJ2-7; 7 nucleotides match TRBD2. The material sequenced was peripheral blood. The receptor was derived from a woman aged 50 to 65 with acute or convalescent COVID-19. CDR3 sequence reads: CASSGLADSYEQYF. The DNA for the CDR3 is TGTGCCAGTAGTGGGCTAGCGGACTCCTACGAGCAGTACTTC.